This T cell receptor beta chain was retrieved from a study of cytomegalovirus exposure and HLA in healthy donors. About this clone itself: Its specificity is not known.

The validation cohort, a group of over a hundred subjects, included the donors and was separate from the roughly 670-subject first cohort. Study-wide findings and caveats: The tendency of first-cohort TCR clusters to co-occur in the roughly 130 validation repertoires was the finding of a later analysis. Specificity of three CMV-associated chains for CMV antigens was verified in vitro.

Sequenced by immunoSEQ multiplex PCR; TCRdb stores in-frame clones only, minus some. The data contain under 250,000 clones, 80% to 90% of them seen just once; the ten biggest clones take up less than 1.5%. This TCR came from a woman under 40 in good health and CMV-seronegative. Sequenced sample: PBMCs.

The CDR3 loop reads CASSAAGAGTDTQYF. The CDR3 bases are TGTGCCAGCAGCGCGGCAGGGGCCGGCACAGATACGCAGTATTTT. This chain uses TRBV11-3 with TRBJ2-3, with D perhaps TRBD1 (6 bases). The germline CDR1 and CDR2 sequences are SGHNT and YENEEA. V gave up 5 bases and J gave up 1 base, with 13 bases separating them. The CDR3 spans 15 residues.